The following is a T cell receptor beta chain sequence with its context. These data originate in a study of blood T cell repertoires in COVID-19. V lost 3 bases, J lost 6 bases, and 14 bases lay in between. The CDR3 length is 15 residues. Looked up from germline, CDR1 is LNHDA and CDR2 is SQIVND (reference sequence). Here immunoSEQ multiplex PCR was the method, and the copy in TCRdb shows in-frame clones only, minus some. Of roughly 84,000 clones in the sample, 60% to 80% are singletons; the top ten hold approximately 4.6%. The clonotype originates from a woman between 45 and 65 years old with acute or convalescent COVID-19. Specimen: peripheral blood. The rearrangement joins TRBV19 to TRBJ2-2; D is perhaps TRBD2 (5 bases). This CDR3 reads CASSISVSQPGELFF. The CDR3, as DNA: TGTGCCAGTAGTATTAGCGTCAGCCAACCCGGGGAGCTGTTTTTT.